This T cell receptor beta chain is drawn from a study of blood T cell repertoires in COVID-19. The wider study: The analysed material was cDNA or gDNA that came from T cells, B-cell-depleted T cells, or PBMCs.

Measured with immunoSEQ multiplex PCR; TCRdb has only the in-frame clones, and not every one. The sample lists roughly 200,000 clones, approximately 83% seen once, with about 7% in the top ten. Germline CDR1 and CDR2: KGHSH and LQKENI. V lost 3 bases, J lost 1 base, and 9 bases lay in between. The CDR3 contains 14 residues. This clone was seen many times. J is TRBJ1-1 and V is TRBV18; perhaps TRBD1 as D (6 bases). Source material: peripheral blood. The receptor comes from a woman between 40 and 55 years old with COVID-19, enrolled during active disease. The CDR3 sequence: CASSPRQENTEAFF. DNA of the CDR3: TGTGCCAGCTCACCCCGACAGGAGAACACTGAAGCTTTCTTT.